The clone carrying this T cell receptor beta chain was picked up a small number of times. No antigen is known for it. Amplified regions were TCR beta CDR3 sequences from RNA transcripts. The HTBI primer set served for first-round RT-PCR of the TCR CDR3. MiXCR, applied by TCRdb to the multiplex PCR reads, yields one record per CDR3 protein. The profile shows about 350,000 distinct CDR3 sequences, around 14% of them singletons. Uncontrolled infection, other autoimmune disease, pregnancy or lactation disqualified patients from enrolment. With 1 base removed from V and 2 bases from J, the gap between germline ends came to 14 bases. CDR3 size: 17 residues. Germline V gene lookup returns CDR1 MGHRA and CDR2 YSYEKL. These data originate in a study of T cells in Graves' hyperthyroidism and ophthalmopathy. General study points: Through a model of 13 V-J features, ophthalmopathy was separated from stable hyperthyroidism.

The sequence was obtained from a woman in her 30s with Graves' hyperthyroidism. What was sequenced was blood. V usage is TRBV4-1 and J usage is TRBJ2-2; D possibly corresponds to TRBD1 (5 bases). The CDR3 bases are TGCGCCAGCAGCCAAGGGGGCAGATTGGGTAACACCGGGGAGCTGTTTTTT. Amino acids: CASSQGGRLGNTGELFF.